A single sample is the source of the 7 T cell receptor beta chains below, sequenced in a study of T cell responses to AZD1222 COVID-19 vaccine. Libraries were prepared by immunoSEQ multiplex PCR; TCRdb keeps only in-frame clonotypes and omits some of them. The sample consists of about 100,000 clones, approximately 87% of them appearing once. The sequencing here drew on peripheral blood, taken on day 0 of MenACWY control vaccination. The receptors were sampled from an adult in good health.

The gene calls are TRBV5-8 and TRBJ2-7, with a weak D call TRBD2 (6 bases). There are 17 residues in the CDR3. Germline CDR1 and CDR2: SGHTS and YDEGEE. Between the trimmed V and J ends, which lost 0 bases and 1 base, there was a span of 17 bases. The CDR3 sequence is CASSLERGGGTSYEQYF. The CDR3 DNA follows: TGTGCCAGCAGCTTGGAACGGGGTGGCGGGACTTCCTACGAGCAGTACTTC.

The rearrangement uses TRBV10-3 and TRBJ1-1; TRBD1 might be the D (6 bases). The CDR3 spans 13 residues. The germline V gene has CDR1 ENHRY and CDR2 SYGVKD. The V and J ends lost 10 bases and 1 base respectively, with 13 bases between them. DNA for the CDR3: TGTGCCACTACACAGGGTAGGAACACTGAAGCTTTCTTT. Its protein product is CATTQGRNTEAFF.

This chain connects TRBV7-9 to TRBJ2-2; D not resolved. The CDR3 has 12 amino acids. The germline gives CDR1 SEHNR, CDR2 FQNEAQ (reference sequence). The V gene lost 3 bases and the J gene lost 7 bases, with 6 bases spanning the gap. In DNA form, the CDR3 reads TGTGCCAGCAGCTTTTCTCGCGGGGAGCTGTTTTTT. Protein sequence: CASSFSRGELFF.

The CDR3 bases are TGTGCCATCAGTGAGGGACTAGCGGGTTACGAGCAGTACTTC. Its protein product is CAISEGLAGYEQYF. This chain links TRBV10-3 with TRBJ2-7; 11 positions agree with TRBD2. The V segment lost 2 bases and the J segment 4 bases; nucleotides outside the gene matches: 1. The CDR3 has 14 residues. Germline CDR1 reads ENHRY; CDR2 reads SYGVKD.

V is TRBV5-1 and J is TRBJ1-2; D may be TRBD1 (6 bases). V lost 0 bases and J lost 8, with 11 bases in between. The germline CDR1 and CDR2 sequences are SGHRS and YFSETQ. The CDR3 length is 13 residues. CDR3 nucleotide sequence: TGCGCCAGCAGCTTGGAAGGGGGTATCGGCTACACCTTC. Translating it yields CASSLEGGIGYTF.

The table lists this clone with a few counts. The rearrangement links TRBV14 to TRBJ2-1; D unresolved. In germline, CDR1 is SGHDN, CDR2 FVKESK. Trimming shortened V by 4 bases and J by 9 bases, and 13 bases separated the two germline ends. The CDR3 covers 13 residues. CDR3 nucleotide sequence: TGTGCCAGCAGCCCTCAGATGGCGGCTGAGCAGTTCTTC. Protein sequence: CASSPQMAAEQFF. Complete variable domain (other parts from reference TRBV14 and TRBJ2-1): EAGVTQFPSHSVIEKGQTVTLRCDPISGHDNLYWYRRVMGKEIKFLLHFVKESKQDESGMPNNRFLAERTGGTYSTLKVQPAELEDSGVYFCASSPQMAAEQFFGPGTRLTVL.

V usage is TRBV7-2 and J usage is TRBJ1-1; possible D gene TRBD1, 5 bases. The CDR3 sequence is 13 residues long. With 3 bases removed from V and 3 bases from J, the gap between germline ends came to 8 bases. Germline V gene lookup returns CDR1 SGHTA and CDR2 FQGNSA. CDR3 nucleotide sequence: TGTGCCAGCAGCTTTGACAGTGACACTGAAGCTTTCTTT. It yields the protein CASSFDSDTEAFF.